The TCR beta chain under discussion was sequenced for a study of a mutant IDH1 vaccine in newly diagnosed glioma. Some clones are missing from TCRdb's copy, which holds only in-frame ones; the method was immunoSEQ multiplex PCR. In the table there are about 56,000 clones, 87% of which are singletons. For this clone: Its antigen is unidentified.

The V gene's germline CDR1 is SGHDN and CDR2 FVKESK. V lost 4 bases and J lost 6; bases outside the gene matches: 2. The CDR3 extends over 13 amino acids. The time point: week 23, last vaccination. All doses held 300 ug of mutant IDH1 20-mer peptide, with topical imiquimod. V and J are TRBV14 and TRBJ2-7; TRBD1 matches at 11 bases. The sequencing used PBMCs, collected from a glioma patient whose treatment included an IDH1 peptide vaccine. This TCR came from a man in his forties with glioma. The CDR3 DNA reads TGTGCCAGCAGCCCGGGGACAGGGGGCGAGCAGTACTTC. It encodes CASSPGTGGEQYF.